This entry lists 19 T cell receptor beta chains sequenced from one sample in a study of T cell repertoires in cytomegalovirus infection (dated by TCRdb to 2018 to 2020). Reads for this sample came from an Illumina HiSeq 1500. TCRdb cleaned the public reads at Q25 with fastp, built clones with MiXCR and kept in-frame beta chains. Every distinct CDR3 protein forms one entry, paired with its most common genes and DNA. The sample contains hundreds of thousands of distinct CDR3 sequences, 15% to 20% of them found a single time. Around 13% of the sample is in the top ten clones. Material for sequencing was PBMCs. The receptor set was obtained from a human donor in good health (CMV status not recorded). Some clones in this sample may be carry-over from other donors' samples.

This clonotype appeared many times. The rearrangement uses TRBV12-3 or TRBV12-4 and TRBJ2-6; the D gene could be TRBD1 or TRBD2 (5 bases each). V lost 5 bases to trimming and J lost 2 bases, with 13 bases between them. The CDR3 consists of 16 residues. The CDR3 nucleotides are TGTGCCAGCAGTACCGGTGTGGGGGCTGGGGCCAACGTCCTGACTTTC. It translates to CASSTGVGAGANVLTF.

This clonotype was recorded many times. This chain uses TRBV4-1 with TRBJ1-5; tentative D call: TRBD1 (6 bases). The CDR3 loop spans 17 amino acids. Trimming stripped 3 bases from V and 4 bases from J, with 19 bases between. Germline V gives CDR1 MGHRA, CDR2 YSYEKL. The CDR3 DNA is TGCGCCAGCAGCCAGCGGTGGGGGGCGATTGGGAATCAGCCCCAGCATTTT. This sequence encodes CASSQRWGAIGNQPQHF.

The chain couples TRBV6-2 or TRBV6-3 to TRBJ2-1; the D is unclear. V was trimmed by 6 bases and J by 4 bases, leaving 7 bases between them. CDR1 and CDR2 from the germline V gene are MNHEY and SVGEGT. The CDR3 loop spans 12 amino acids. As DNA, the CDR3 is TGTGCCAGCAGAGATTCTTACAATGAGCAGTTCTTC. Its protein is CASRDSYNEQFF.

This clonotype was counted at least ten times. The CDR3 nucleotides are TGTGCCAGCAGCAAGCGCCGCCCCGGGGAGCTGTTTTTT. It encodes CASSKRRPGELFF. The chain couples TRBV7-2 to TRBJ2-2; D remains unclear. The germline V gene has CDR1 SGHTA and CDR2 FQGNSA. The CDR3 is made up of 13 amino acids. Trimming took 5 bases from V and 6 from J, leaving 10 bases between them.

V and J are TRBV20-1 and TRBJ2-1; D is unresolved. Trimming shortened V by 5 bases and J by 0 bases, and 11 bases separated the two germline ends. Looked up from germline, CDR1 is DFQATT and CDR2 is SNEGSKA (reference sequence). The CDR3 is made up of 14 amino acids. The CDR3 sequence is CSAGKGFSYNEQFF. The DNA for the CDR3 is TGCAGTGCTGGAAAAGGGTTCTCCTACAATGAGCAGTTCTTC.

J is TRBJ2-5 and V is TRBV7-2, with D hard to call. The CDR3 is made up of 15 amino acids. Germline V lookup: CDR1 SGHTA, CDR2 FQGNSA. The V gene lost 1 base and the J gene lost 5 bases, with 14 bases spanning the gap. The CDR3 DNA reads as TGTGCCAGCAGCTTAGGATTTCGAGGACCGGAGACCCAGTACTTC. It yields the protein CASSLGFRGPETQYF.

This clonotype was counted a few times. V is TRBV20-1 and J is TRBJ2-7, with 10 bases lining up with TRBD1. Germline values: CDR1 DFQATT, CDR2 SNEGSKA (reference sequence). There are 15 residues in the CDR3. The trim removed 0 bases at V and 4 bases at J, leaving 6 bases unmatched. The CDR3 is CSAREGTGVGYEQYF. As DNA, the CDR3 is TGCAGTGCTAGAGAGGGGACAGGGGTGGGGTACGAGCAGTACTTC.

J is TRBJ2-3 and V is TRBV20-1; D is possibly TRBD1 (5 bases). V was clipped by 3 bases and J by 3 bases, with 10 bases between them. This CDR3 has 13 amino acids. Looked up from germline, CDR1 is DFQATT and CDR2 is SNEGSKA (reference sequence). CDR3 residues: CSARQGTTDTQYF. The CDR3, as DNA: TGCAGTGCTAGGCAGGGTACGACAGATACGCAGTATTTT.

Ten or more counts support this clonotype. The chain carries TRBV12-3 or TRBV12-4 and TRBJ2-5; D is undetermined. This CDR3 contains 14 residues. The V and J ends lost 2 bases and 5 bases respectively, with 12 bases between them. CDR3 protein: CASSLRAPGETQYF. In DNA, the CDR3 is TGTGCCAGCAGTTTAAGGGCCCCGGGTGAGACCCAGTACTTC.

This clonotype came up a few times. V gene TRBV20-1 combines with J gene TRBJ2-1, with a weak D call TRBD2 (7 bases). The CDR3 is 14 residues long. The germline CDR1 and CDR2 sequences are DFQATT and SNEGSKA (reference sequence). V lost 2 bases, J lost 3 bases, and 11 bases lay in between. This CDR3 reads CSARWGGGYNEQFF. The CDR3, as DNA: TGCAGTGCTAGATGGGGGGGCGGCTACAATGAGCAGTTCTTC.

To note about this clonotype: A read error is possible here, since a much larger clone lies one base away. V usage is TRBV11-2 and J usage is TRBJ2-7; D tentatively reads TRBD1 or TRBD2 (5 bases each). Germline assignment: CDR1 SGHAT and CDR2 FQNNGV. This CDR3 spans 15 amino acids. CDR3 residues: CGSSTRDGIAYEQYF. The CDR3 nucleotides are TGTGGCAGCAGCACTCGGGACGGAATAGCCTACGAGCAGTACTTC.

This clonotype has only a few counts. This chain joins TRBV4-1 and TRBJ2-1; 9 nucleotides line up with TRBD2. This CDR3 has 18 amino acids. Germline values: CDR1 MGHRA, CDR2 YSYEKL. With 4 bases clipped from V and 8 bases from J, the junction kept 18 bases outside the gene matches. The CDR3 coding sequence is TGCGCCAGCAGCCCAGCTCATCAAGGGACTAGCTCCGTCCATGAGCAGTTCTTC. It specifies CASSPAHQGTSSVHEQFF.

The chain is built from TRBV19 and TRBJ2-3; 8 bases are shared with TRBD1. Losses at the gene ends were 5 bases for V and 3 bases for J; bases not matched to a gene: 10. The CDR3 consists of 16 residues. Germline CDR1 and CDR2: LNHDA and SQIVND (reference sequence). CDR3 in amino acids: CASSLPDRGVTDTQYF. In DNA, the CDR3 is TGTGCCAGTAGTCTCCCCGACAGGGGAGTGACAGATACGCAGTATTTT.

J is TRBJ2-3 and V is TRBV10-3; 8 bases align to TRBD2. The CDR3 is 15 residues long. Germline CDR1 is ENHRY and CDR2 is SYGVKD. The V segment lost 4 bases and the J segment 2 bases; nucleotides outside the gene matches: 5. CDR3 sequence reads: CAISAPAGVTDTQYF. The CDR3 region has the DNA TGTGCCATCAGTGCCCCAGCGGGGGTCACAGATACGCAGTATTTT.

This clonotype was seen more than once but under ten times. The chain couples TRBV28 to TRBJ2-7, with D unresolved. The germline CDR1 and CDR2 sequences are MDHEN and SYDVKM. V gave up 6 bases and J gave up 1 base, with 13 bases separating them. The CDR3 has 14 amino acids. CDR3 coding DNA: TGTGCCAGCAGGAACCAGAGGCGTTCCTACGAGCAGTACTTC. Translation: CASRNQRRSYEQYF.

In this sample, this clonotype turned up a few times. V usage is TRBV19 and J usage is TRBJ2-3; D unresolved. This CDR3 region has 13 residues. Germline values: CDR1 LNHDA, CDR2 SQIVND (reference sequence). Trimming cost V 9 bases and J 1 base, with 11 bases left between them. The CDR3 bases are TGTGCCAGCACTCAGCGAGGCACAGATACGCAGTATTTT. Its translation: CASTQRGTDTQYF. Based on the CDR3 plus reference TRBV19 and TRBJ2-3, the full variable domain is DGGITQSPKYLFRKEGQNVTLSCEQNLNHDAMYWYRQDPGQGLRLIYYSQIVNDFQKGDIAEGYSVSREKKESFPLTVTSAQKNPTAFYLCASTQRGTDTQYFGPGTRLTVL.

The V gene is TRBV9, the J gene TRBJ2-3, with 8 bases that match TRBD1. CDR1 SGDLS and CDR2 YYNGEE come from the germline V gene. The CDR3 has 15 residues. J was trimmed by 3 bases and V by 0 bases; bases with no gene match: 3. The CDR3 reads CASSVGQGSTDTQYF. The CDR3, as DNA: TGTGCCAGCAGCGTAGGACAGGGGTCTACAGATACGCAGTATTTT.

This clonotype was seen only a few times. The V and J genes are TRBV28 and TRBJ2-7; 8 bases are a match to TRBD2. After removal of 6 bases from V and 6 bases from J, the junction contained 16 bases not matched to a gene. Germline values: CDR1 MDHEN, CDR2 SYDVKM. The length of the CDR3 is 16 residues. The CDR3: CASSPSGGGGIGEQYF. Written as DNA, the CDR3 is TGTGCCAGCAGCCCCTCGGGGGGGGGCGGAATAGGCGAGCAGTACTTC. The entire variable domain, with the rest obtained from reference TRBV28 and TRBJ2-7, is as follows: DVKVTQSSRYLVKRTGEKVFLECVQDMDHENMFWYRQDPGLGLRLIYFSYDVKMKEKGDIPEGYSVSREKKERFSLILESASTNQTSMYLCASSPSGGGGIGEQYFGPGTRLTVT.

This clonotype was detected once. The chain uses TRBV2 and TRBJ1-1; D is undetermined. The CDR3 consists of 12 residues. Trimming took off 8 bases at V and 2 bases at J, with 9 bases between the two ends. Germline V lookup: CDR1 SNHLY, CDR2 FYNNEI. CDR3 nucleotide sequence: TGTGCCAGCTCCTCCTTTAACACTGAAGCTTTCTTT. Its translation is CASSSFNTEAFF.